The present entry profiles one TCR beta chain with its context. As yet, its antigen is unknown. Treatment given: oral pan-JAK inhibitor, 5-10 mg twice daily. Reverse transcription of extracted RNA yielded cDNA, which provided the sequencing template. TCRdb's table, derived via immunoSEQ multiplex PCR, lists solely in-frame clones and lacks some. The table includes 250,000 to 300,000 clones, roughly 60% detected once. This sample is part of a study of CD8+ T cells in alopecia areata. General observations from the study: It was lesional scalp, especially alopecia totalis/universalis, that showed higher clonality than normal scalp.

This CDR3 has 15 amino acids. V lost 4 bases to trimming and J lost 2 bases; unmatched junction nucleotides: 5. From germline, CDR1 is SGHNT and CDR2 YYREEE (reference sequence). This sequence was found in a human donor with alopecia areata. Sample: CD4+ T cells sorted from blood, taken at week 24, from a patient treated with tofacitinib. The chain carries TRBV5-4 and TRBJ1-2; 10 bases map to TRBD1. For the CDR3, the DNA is TGTGCCAGCAGCCGGACAGGGGGTCAAAACTATGGCTACACCTTC. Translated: CASSRTGGQNYGYTF.